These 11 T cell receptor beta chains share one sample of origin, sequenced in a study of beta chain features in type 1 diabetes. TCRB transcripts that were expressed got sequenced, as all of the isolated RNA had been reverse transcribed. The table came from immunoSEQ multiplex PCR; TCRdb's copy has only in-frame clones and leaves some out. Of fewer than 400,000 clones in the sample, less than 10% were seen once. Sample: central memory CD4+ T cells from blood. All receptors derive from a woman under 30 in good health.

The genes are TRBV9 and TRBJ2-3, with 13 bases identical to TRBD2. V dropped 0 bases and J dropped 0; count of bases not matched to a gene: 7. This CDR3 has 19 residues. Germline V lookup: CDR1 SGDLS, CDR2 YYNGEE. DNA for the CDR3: TGTGCCAGCAGCGTAGGACTAGCGGGAGGACTACGCAGCACAGATACGCAGTATTTT. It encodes CASSVGLAGGLRSTDTQYF.

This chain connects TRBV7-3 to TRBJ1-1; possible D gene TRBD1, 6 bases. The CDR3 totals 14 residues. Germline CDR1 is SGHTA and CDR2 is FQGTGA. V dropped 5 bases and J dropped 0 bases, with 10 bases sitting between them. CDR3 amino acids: CASSIDRMNTEAFF. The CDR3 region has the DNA TGTGCCAGCAGCATCGACAGGATGAACACTGAAGCTTTCTTT. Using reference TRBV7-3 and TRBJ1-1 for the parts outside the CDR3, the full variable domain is GAGVSQTPSNKVTEKGKYVELRCDPISGHTALYWYRQSLGQGPEFLIYFQGTGAADDSGLPNDRFFAVRPEGSVSTLKIQRTERGDSAVYLCASSIDRMNTEAFFGQGTRLTVV.

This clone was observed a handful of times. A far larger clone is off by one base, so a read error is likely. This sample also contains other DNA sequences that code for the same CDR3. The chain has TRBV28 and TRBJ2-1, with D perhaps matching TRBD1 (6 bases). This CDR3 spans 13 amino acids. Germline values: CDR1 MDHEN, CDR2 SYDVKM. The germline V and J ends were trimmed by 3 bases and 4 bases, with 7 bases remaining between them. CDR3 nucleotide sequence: TGTGCCAGCAGTTTGGACAGTTACAATGAGCAGTTCTTC. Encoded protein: CASSLDSYNEQFF.

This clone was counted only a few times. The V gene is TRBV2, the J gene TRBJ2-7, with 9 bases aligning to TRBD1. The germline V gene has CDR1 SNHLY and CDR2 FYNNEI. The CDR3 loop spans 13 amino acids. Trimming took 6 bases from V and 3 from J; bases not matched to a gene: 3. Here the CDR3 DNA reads TGTGCCAGCAGGCGGGACAGGGACTACGAGCAGTACTTC. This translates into CASRRDRDYEQYF.

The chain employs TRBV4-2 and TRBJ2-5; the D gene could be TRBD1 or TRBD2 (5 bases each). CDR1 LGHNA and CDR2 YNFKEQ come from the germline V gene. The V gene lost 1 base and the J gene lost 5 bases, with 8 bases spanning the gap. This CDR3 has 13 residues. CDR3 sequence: CASSQGGLETQYF. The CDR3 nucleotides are TGTGCCAGCAGCCAAGGGGGGTTGGAGACCCAGTACTTC.

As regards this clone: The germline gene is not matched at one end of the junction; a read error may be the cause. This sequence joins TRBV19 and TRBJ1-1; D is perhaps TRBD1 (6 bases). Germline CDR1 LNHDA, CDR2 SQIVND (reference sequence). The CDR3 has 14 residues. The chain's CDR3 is CASSIGGVGTEAFF. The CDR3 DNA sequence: TGTGCCAGTAGCATAGGGGGTGTCGGCACTGAAGCTTTCTTT.

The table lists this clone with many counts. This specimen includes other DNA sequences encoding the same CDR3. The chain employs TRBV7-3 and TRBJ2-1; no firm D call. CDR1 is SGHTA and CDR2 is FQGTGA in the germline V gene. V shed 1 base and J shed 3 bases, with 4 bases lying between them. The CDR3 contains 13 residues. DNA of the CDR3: TGTGCCAGCAGCTTAAATCTCTACAATGAGCAGTTCTTC. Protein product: CASSLNLYNEQFF.

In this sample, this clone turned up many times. The CDR3 coding sequence is TGTGCCAGCAGCTTAGGACGACAGAACACCGGGGAGCTGTTTTTT. This encodes CASSLGRQNTGELFF. V gene TRBV11-1 combines with J gene TRBJ2-2; no clear D. CDR3 length: 15 amino acids. V was clipped by 1 base and J by 1 base, with 7 bases between them. Looked up from germline, CDR1 is SGHAT and CDR2 is FQDESV (reference sequence).

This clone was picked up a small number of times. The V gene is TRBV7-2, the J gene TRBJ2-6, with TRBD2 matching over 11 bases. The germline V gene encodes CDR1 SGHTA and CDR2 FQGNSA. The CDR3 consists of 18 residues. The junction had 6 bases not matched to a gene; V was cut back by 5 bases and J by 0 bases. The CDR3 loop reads CASSPGLAGLSGANVLTF. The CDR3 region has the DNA TGTGCCAGCAGCCCCGGACTAGCGGGTCTCTCTGGGGCCAACGTCCTGACTTTC.

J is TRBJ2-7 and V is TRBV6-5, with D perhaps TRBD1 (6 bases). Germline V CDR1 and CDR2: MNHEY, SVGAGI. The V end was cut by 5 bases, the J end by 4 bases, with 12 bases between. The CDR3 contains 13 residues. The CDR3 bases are TGTGCCAGCAGTACACCCAGGGGTTACGAGCAGTACTTC. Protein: CASSTPRGYEQYF.

DNA of the CDR3: TGTGCCAGTAAAAATCCTGGGGCAGGAGAAATCTATGGCTACACCTTC. It yields the protein CASKNPGAGEIYGYTF. This chain uses TRBV28 with TRBJ1-2; D may be TRBD1 (5 bases). CDR1 MDHEN and CDR2 SYDVKM come from the germline V gene. Trimming stripped 9 bases from V and 4 bases from J, with 24 bases between. The CDR3 length is 16 residues.